The clone carrying this T cell receptor (beta chain) was picked up a small number of times. Its antigen is not identified. The data originate from a study of T cells in Graves' hyperthyroidism and ophthalmopathy. Study-wide context: It was at initial diagnosis, before any treatment, that peripheral blood was collected. Study conclusions and caveats: Progression to ophthalmopathy was predicted a median of 6.5 months early.

This CDR3 has 13 amino acids. V was clipped by 6 bases and J by 6 bases; unmatched bases: 6. Germline CDR1 LGHDT, CDR2 YNNKEL (reference sequence). PBMCs were sourced from more than 9 ml fresh peripheral blood. Amplification of TCR beta CDR3 regions used RNA as the template. RT-PCR in the first round (using the HTBI primer set) targeted the TCR CDR3. TCRdb re-analysed the multiplex PCR reads in MiXCR, keeping a single row per CDR3 protein. The table shows a few hundred thousand distinct CDR3 sequences, with about 20% occurring only once. The chain joins TRBV3-1 to TRBJ1-1, with TRBD1 identical over 8 bases. Sequencing was done on a sample of blood. This clonotype was obtained from a woman under 30 with Graves' hyperthyroidism. DNA of the CDR3: TGTGCCAGCAGGTGGACAGGGAGACCTGAAGCTTTCTTT. Its translation is CASRWTGRPEAFF. The variable domain in full, with the rest retrieved from reference TRBV3-1 and TRBJ1-1, is DTAVSQTPKYLVTQMGNDKSIKCEQNLGHDTMYWYKQDSKKFLKIMFSYNNKELIINETVPNRFSPKSPDKAHLNLHINSLELGDSAVYFCASRWTGRPEAFFGQGTRLTVV.